These T cell receptor beta chains were read from a single sample in a study of cytomegalovirus exposure and HLA in healthy donors. This table comes from immunoSEQ multiplex PCR, and its TCRdb copy is limited to in-frame clones, with some not included. The repertoire holds approximately 82,000 clones, with around 10% as singletons. Sample: PBMCs. These TCRs come from a man between 60 and 75 years old in good health and CMV-seropositive. Each CDR3 is given with its conserved first and last residue. A D gene is named only where the DNA matches it firmly. A clone size is listed for some rows: how often the clone was seen (once, few, many), or a class if it is expanded.

NA,TRBV4-1,NA,TRBJ1-4,CASSQEQGWEKLFF,TGCGCCAGCAGCCAAGAACAGGGTTGGGAAAAACTGTTTTTT
NA,TRBV7-9,NA,TRBJ1-5,CASSWSQGVSNQPQHF,TGTGCCAGCAGCTGGTCACAGGGCGTTAGCAATCAGCCCCAGCATTTT
NA,TRBV6-5,NA,TRBJ1-2,CASSYSRSGGGYTF,TGTGCCAGCAGTTACTCCCGGTCCGGAGGTGGCTACACCTTC
few,TRBV10-3,TRBD2,TRBJ2-5,CAISEGGSGGYETQYF,TGTGCCATCAGTGAGGGGGGTAGCGGGGGGTATGAGACCCAGTACTTC
few,TRBV9,NA,TRBJ1-6,CASSVDRASSPLHF,TGTGCCAGCAGCGTAGACAGGGCCAGCTCACCCCTCCACTTT
many,TRBV7-8,TRBD1,TRBJ1-5,CASTVGDRGISGNQPQHF,TGTGCCAGCACGGTGGGGGACAGGGGAATTTCGGGCAATCAGCCCCAGCATTTT
NA,TRBV29-1,NA,TRBJ1-1,CSVDPGTEAFF,TGCAGCGTTGATCCGGGCACTGAAGCTTTCTTT
few,TRBV2,NA,TRBJ2-3,CASSERGGGTTDTQYF,TGTGCCAGCAGTGAAAGGGGGGGCGGCACCACAGATACGCAGTATTTT
few,TRBV7-6,NA,TRBJ1-1,CASSYGGEPEAFF,TGTGCCAGCAGCTACGGCGGGGAACCTGAAGCTTTCTTT
NA,TRBV6-5,TRBD1,TRBJ1-1,CASSRTGQVGTEAFF,TGTGCCAGCAGCCGGACAGGGCAAGTTGGCACTGAAGCTTTCTTT
NA,TRBV6-1,TRBD1,TRBJ1-2,CASSEVAGGKGGYTF,TGTGCCAGCAGTGAAGTGGCAGGGGGAAAGGGTGGCTACACCTTC
few,TRBV30,NA,TRBJ1-4,CAWSPYRQDKLFF,TGTGCCTGGAGTCCTTACAGACAGGATAAACTGTTTTTT
few,TRBV5-1,TRBD2,TRBJ2-3,CASSQTSGRDTQYF,TGCGCCAGCAGCCAGACTAGCGGGAGGGATACGCAGTATTTT
few,TRBV11-2,NA,TRBJ2-1,CASSLVGSRSEQFF,TGTGCCAGCAGCTTAGTTGGTAGCAGATCGGAGCAGTTCTTC
few,TRBV27,NA,TRBJ2-7,CASSSPTLYEQYF,TGTGCCAGTTCATCCCCAACCCTGTACGAGCAGTACTTC
NA,TRBV7-2,NA,TRBJ2-6,CASSQRASGANVLTF,TGTGCCAGCAGCCAGCGGGCCTCTGGGGCCAACGTCCTGACTTTC
NA,TRBV10-3,NA,TRBJ1-4,CAISEQVPPTNEKLFF,TGTGCCATCAGTGAGCAGGTCCCCCCAACTAATGAAAAACTGTTTTTT
NA,TRBV30,TRBD1,TRBJ1-4,CAWGGQANEKLFF,TGTGCCTGGGGAGGACAGGCTAATGAAAAACTGTTTTTT
NA,TRBV19,TRBD2,TRBJ2-1,CASSLGTTNEQFF,TGTGCCAGCAGCCTCGGGACTACTAATGAGCAGTTCTTC
few,TRBV27,TRBD1,TRBJ2-2,CASSSGQVSRTGELFF,TGTGCCAGCAGTTCGGGACAGGTCTCGAGAACCGGGGAGCTGTTTTTT
few,TRBV5-1,NA,TRBJ2-2,CASSLTYSNTGELFF,TGCGCCAGCAGCTTGACTTACTCGAACACCGGGGAGCTGTTTTTT
few,TRBV10-1,NA,TRBJ1-6,CASSAAMDSPLHF,TGCGCCAGCAGTGCAGCGATGGATTCACCCCTCCACTTT
NA,TRBV7-2,NA,TRBJ2-2,CASRPLRESGELFF,TGTGCCAGCAGGCCTTTGCGGGAATCCGGGGAGCTGTTTTTT
few,TRBV6-5,NA,TRBJ2-7,CASSYRGTYEQYF,TGTGCCAGCAGTTACAGGGGGACCTACGAGCAGTACTTC
NA,TRBV5-6,NA,TRBJ1-6,CASSLAGYGSPLHF,TGTGCCAGCAGCTTGGCAGGGTACGGTTCACCCCTCCACTTT
NA,TRBV5-1,NA,TRBJ1-6,CASSWESGGVYSPLHF,TGCGCCAGCAGCTGGGAGTCCGGGGGGGTCTATTCACCCCTCCACTTT
few,TRBV28,TRBD1,TRBJ2-2,CASIRQGANTGELFF,TGTGCCAGCATTCGACAGGGGGCGAACACCGGGGAGCTGTTTTTT
few,TRBV28,NA,TRBJ2-5,CASSVGLQKENQYF,TGTGCCAGCAGTGTCGGACTTCAAAAAGAGAACCAGTACTTC
NA,TRBV6-1,TRBD1,TRBJ1-4,CASRLGQVNEKLFF,TGTGCCAGCCGACTCGGACAGGTTAATGAAAAACTGTTTTTT
NA,TRBV9,TRBD1,TRBJ2-3,CASSVGDRDVDTQYF,TGTGCCAGCAGCGTAGGGGACAGGGATGTAGATACGCAGTATTTT
NA,TRBV10-3,TRBD1,TRBJ2-1,CAIRTGTGLEQFF,TGTGCCATCAGGACCGGGACAGGGCTTGAGCAGTTCTTC
NA,TRBV29-1,NA,TRBJ2-5,CSVQRILETQYF,TGCAGCGTGCAGCGGATCTTGGAGACCCAGTACTTC
few,TRBV6-1,NA,TRBJ1-5,CAGASQGSNQPQHF,TGTGCCGGGGCCTCCCAGGGAAGCAATCAGCCCCAGCATTTT
few,TRBV7-3,NA,TRBJ2-3,CASSLPDNTDTQYF,TGTGCCAGCAGCTTACCCGACAACACAGATACGCAGTATTTT
few,TRBV7-8,TRBD2,TRBJ2-2,CASSLLAGGPGTGELFF,TGTGCCAGCAGCTTACTAGCGGGGGGGCCGGGAACCGGGGAGCTGTTTTTT
few,TRBV27,NA,TRBJ2-3,CASSFWAGRQYF,TGTGCCAGCAGTTTCTGGGCGGGACGGCAGTATTTT
NA,TRBV29-1,NA,TRBJ1-1,CSVSPGTFF,TGCAGCGTTTCCCCCGGGACTTTTTTT
few,TRBV7-9,TRBD1,TRBJ2-2,CASSDRGQSTGELFF,TGTGCCAGCAGCGACAGGGGGCAGAGCACCGGGGAGCTGTTTTTT
few,TRBV2,NA,TRBJ1-5,CASSDATYSNQPQHF,TGTGCCAGCAGTGACGCTACTTATAGCAATCAGCCCCAGCATTTT
NA,TRBV19,NA,TRBJ1-5,CASSTSGTENSNQPQHF,TGTGCCAGTAGTACAAGCGGGACTGAAAATAGCAATCAGCCCCAGCATTTT
medium-sized,TRBV7-9,NA,TRBJ2-3,CASSLYRVTDTQYF,TGTGCCAGCAGCTTGTACAGGGTCACAGATACGCAGTATTTT
many,TRBV19,NA,TRBJ2-1,CASSLDSSNEQFF,TGTGCCAGTAGCCTGGACAGCTCTAATGAGCAGTTCTTC
few,TRBV7-8,TRBD2,TRBJ2-1,CASRAGGGDGNEQFF,TGTGCCAGCAGGGCGGGGGGTGGCGACGGCAATGAGCAGTTCTTC
NA,TRBV6-5,TRBD2,TRBJ2-3,CASSWTSVTDTQYF,TGTGCCAGCAGTTGGACTAGCGTCACAGATACGCAGTATTTT
NA,TRBV19,NA,TRBJ2-7,CASSMHAANYEQYF,TGTGCCAGTAGTATGCATGCGGCGAACTACGAGCAGTACTTC
NA,TRBV11-2,TRBD2,TRBJ2-7,CASSFRDYSYEQYF,TGTGCCAGCAGCTTTCGGGACTACTCCTACGAGCAGTACTTC
few,TRBV6-1,NA,TRBJ2-2,CASSGSRLGGELFF,TGTGCCAGCAGTGGGAGCCGTTTGGGCGGGGAGCTGTTTTTT
NA,TRBV4-1,NA,TRBJ2-1,CASSQDPFYNEQFF,TGCGCCAGCAGCCAAGATCCATTCTACAATGAGCAGTTCTTC
few,TRBV11-2,NA,TRBJ1-1,CASSLPDTEAFF,TGTGCCAGCAGCTTGCCAGACACTGAAGCTTTCTTT
NA,TRBV6-5,TRBD1,TRBJ2-3,CASSTDRASTDTQYF,TGTGCCAGCAGTACTGACAGGGCTAGCACAGATACGCAGTATTTT
NA,TRBV5-6,NA,TRBJ2-3,CASSLGAFERGDTQYF,TGTGCCAGCAGCTTGGGGGCTTTCGAACGGGGGGATACGCAGTATTTT
few,TRBV20-1,NA,TRBJ2-7,CSAVDYPEQYF,TGCAGTGCTGTCGACTACCCCGAGCAGTACTTC
NA,TRBV6-5,TRBD2,TRBJ2-3,CASSLGTSSSTDTQYF,TGTGCCAGCAGTTTAGGGACTAGCAGTTCCACAGATACGCAGTATTTT